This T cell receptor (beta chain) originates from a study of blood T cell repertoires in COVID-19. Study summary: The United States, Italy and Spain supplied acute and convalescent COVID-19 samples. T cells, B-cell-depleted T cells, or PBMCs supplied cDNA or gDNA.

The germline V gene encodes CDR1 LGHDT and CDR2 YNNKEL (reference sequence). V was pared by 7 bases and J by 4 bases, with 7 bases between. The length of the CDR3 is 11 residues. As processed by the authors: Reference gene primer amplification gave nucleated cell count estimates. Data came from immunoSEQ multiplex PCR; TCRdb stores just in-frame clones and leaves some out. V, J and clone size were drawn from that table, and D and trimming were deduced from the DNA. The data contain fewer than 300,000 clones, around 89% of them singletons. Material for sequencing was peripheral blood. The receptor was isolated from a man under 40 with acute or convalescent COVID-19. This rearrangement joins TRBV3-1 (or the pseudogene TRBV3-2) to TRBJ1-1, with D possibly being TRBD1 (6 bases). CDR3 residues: CASKGGTEAFF. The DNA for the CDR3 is TGTGCCAGCAAAGGGGGCACTGAAGCTTTCTTT.